This T cell receptor beta chain is drawn from a study of blood T cells in healthy people across ages. Study as a whole: With template switching, about one barcoded beta molecule was captured per two T cells.

Combining a sample-barcoded 5' primer with a J-beta primer mix, a second PCR ran for about 6 to 11 cycles. Each TCR beta cDNA got a 12-nucleotide random molecular identifier. From the 5' RACE reads, TCRdb called clonotypes with MiXCR, one entry per CDR3 protein. The data show hundreds of thousands of distinct CDR3 sequences, approximately 21% seen once. Extraction yielded at least 6 micrograms of total RNA per sample. With 4 bases removed from V and 3 bases from J, the gap between germline ends came to 14 bases. This CDR3 spans 15 amino acids. Germline V lookup: CDR1 KGHDR, CDR2 SFDVKD. The sequence was obtained from a man in his 70s in good health. The chain combines TRBV24-1 with TRBJ2-5, with D perhaps matching TRBD1 (5 bases). The sequenced material came from blood. CDR3 sequence reads: CATSEGSKGEETQYF. The CDR3 bases are TGTGCCACCAGTGAAGGGTCTAAAGGGGAAGAGACCCAGTACTTC.